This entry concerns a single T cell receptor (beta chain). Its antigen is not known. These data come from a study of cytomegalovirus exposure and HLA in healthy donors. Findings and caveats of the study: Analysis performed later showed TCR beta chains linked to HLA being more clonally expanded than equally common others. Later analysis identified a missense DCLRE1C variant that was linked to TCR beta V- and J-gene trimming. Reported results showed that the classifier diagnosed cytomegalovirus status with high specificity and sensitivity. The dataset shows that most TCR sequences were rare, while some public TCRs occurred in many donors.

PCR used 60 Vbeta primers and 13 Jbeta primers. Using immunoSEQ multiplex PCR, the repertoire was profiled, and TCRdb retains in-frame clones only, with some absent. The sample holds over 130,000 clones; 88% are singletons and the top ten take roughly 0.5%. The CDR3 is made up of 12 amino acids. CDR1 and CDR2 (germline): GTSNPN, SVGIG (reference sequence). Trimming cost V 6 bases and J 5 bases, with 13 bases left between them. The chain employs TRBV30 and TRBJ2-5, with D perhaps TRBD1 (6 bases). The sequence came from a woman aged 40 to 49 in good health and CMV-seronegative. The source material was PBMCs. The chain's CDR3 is CACGRGTETQYF. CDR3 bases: TGTGCCTGTGGCAGGGGTACCGAGACCCAGTACTTC.